This is a list of T cell receptor beta chains from one sample in a study of a mutant IDH1 vaccine in newly diagnosed glioma. These receptors' antigens are unknown. Assay used: immunoSEQ multiplex PCR; TCRdb lists only in-frame clones, some missing. The data contain more than 50,000 clones, approximately 91% of them seen just once; the ten biggest clones take up 1.9%. This sample comprised PBMCs, obtained from a glioma patient whose treatment included an IDH1 peptide vaccine. The receptors were gathered from a man aged 35 to 55 with glioma. Each CDR3 is given with its conserved first and last residue. A D gene is named only where the DNA matches it firmly.

D gene: .; V gene: TRBV5-5; J gene: TRBJ1-1; CDR3 DNA: TGTGCCAGCAGCCCGTATGACAGGCACGAAGCTTTCTTT; CDR3 protein: CASSPYDRHEAFF
D gene: .; V gene: TRBV11-2; J gene: TRBJ2-1; CDR3 DNA: TGTGCCAGCAGCTTAGATCTCGGCAGTGAGCAGTTCTTC; CDR3 protein: CASSLDLGSEQFF
D gene: .; V gene: TRBV7-6; J gene: TRBJ2-1; CDR3 DNA: TGTGCCAGCAGCCCCAGGGACGGACTAACCTACAATGAGCAGTTCTTC; CDR3 protein: CASSPRDGLTYNEQFF
D gene: TRBD2; V gene: TRBV5-1; J gene: TRBJ2-1; CDR3 DNA: TGCGCCAGCAGCTCGGGACTAGCGGGAGGTAGTGAGCAGTTCTTC; CDR3 protein: CASSSGLAGGSEQFF
D gene: .; V gene: TRBV14; J gene: TRBJ1-3; CDR3 DNA: TGTGCCAGCAGTGGGCAGAATCTCGACACCATATATTTT; CDR3 protein: CASSGQNLDTIYF
D gene: TRBD1; V gene: TRBV28; J gene: TRBJ1-5; CDR3 DNA: TGTGCCAGCAGTCCGCCCTCAGGGGGCCCCCTCTGGGCCCAGCATTTT; CDR3 protein: CASSPPSGGPLWAQHF
D gene: .; V gene: TRBV29-1; J gene: TRBJ2-2; CDR3 DNA: TGCAGCACCGGTGGGGGGGCAGACACCGGGGAGCTGTTTTTT; CDR3 protein: CSTGGGADTGELFF
D gene: .; V gene: TRBV2; J gene: TRBJ2-1; CDR3 DNA: TGTGCCAGCAGTAAAGGGTTAGACCCACTAAACGGCAATGAGCAGTTCTTC; CDR3 protein: CASSKGLDPLNGNEQFF
D gene: TRBD2; V gene: TRBV5-4; J gene: TRBJ2-5; CDR3 DNA: TGTGCCAGCAGCCGGGGGACTAGCCGCCAAGAGACCCAGTACTTC; CDR3 protein: CASSRGTSRQETQYF
D gene: TRBD1; V gene: TRBV7-8; J gene: TRBJ2-7; CDR3 DNA: TGTGCCACCAGGACAGGTTCCCAATTACGCACGGACGAGCAGTACTTC; CDR3 protein: CATRTGSQLRTDEQYF
D gene: .; V gene: TRBV30; J gene: TRBJ1-1; CDR3 DNA: TGTGCCTGGAGGGCGCTTGGGGCCGGAATAATGAACACTGAAGCTTTCTTT; CDR3 protein: CAWRALGAGIMNTEAFF